Reported below is one T cell receptor (beta chain). Its antigen remains unidentified. Researchers made TCR cDNA using 5'RACE template switching, and this step added a universal primer site and UMIs. TCRdb re-called the 5' RACE reads through MiXCR, storing one row per CDR3 protein. The data contain some 150,000 distinct CDR3 sequences, roughly 9.6% of them singletons. Germline-derived CDR1 and CDR2 are ENHRY and SYGVKD. The CDR3 sequence is 15 residues long. After removal of 10 bases from V and 3 bases from J, the junction contained 13 bases not matched to a gene. These data originate in a study of T cells after yellow fever vaccination. Whole-study findings and limits: Abundant clonotypes from the bulk population could have been carried over as contaminants into FACS-sorted repertoires. Once the booster was given, most primary-vaccination clones reappeared, at about 96% for CD4 and around 90% for CD8.

The chain has TRBV10-3 and TRBJ2-3; 7 nucleotides match TRBD1. The specimen comprised CD8+ T cells sorted from PBMCs, sampled 15 days after the yellow fever booster vaccination. The TCR originated in a man aged 18 to 30 who received the YFV17D yellow fever vaccine. The CDR3 here is CATKNGDRWTDTQYF. CDR3 sequence (DNA): TGTGCCACCAAGAACGGGGACAGATGGACAGATACGCAGTATTTT.